This TCR beta chain was sequenced in a study of control samples from healthy donors and cancer patients. Method: immunoSEQ multiplex PCR; TCRdb's copy keeps in-frame clones and lacks some. The sample holds about 61,000 clones; 85% to 90% are singletons and the top ten take around 5.9%. This CDR3 comprises 13 residues. Trimming shortened V by 4 bases and J by 2 bases, and 8 bases separated the two germline ends. CDR1 is MDHEN and CDR2 is SYDVKM in the germline V gene. Sequenced input: PBMCs. This receptor was obtained from a man aged 55 to 69 with colorectal cancer. The J gene is TRBJ1-2, the V gene TRBV28; a possible D gene is TRBD1 (5 bases). This CDR3 is CASSSGTNYGYTF. The CDR3 DNA reads as TGTGCCAGCAGTTCCGGGACCAACTATGGCTACACCTTC.